This T cell receptor beta chain was captured in a study of T cells in Graves' hyperthyroidism and ophthalmopathy. Study-level results: Blood shared most expanded thyroid clonotypes above 0.001.

TCR beta CDR3 regions were amplified from RNA transcripts. Initially, a first-round RT-PCR of the TCR CDR3 employed the HTBI primer set. TCRdb itself ran the multiplex PCR reads through MiXCR, one entry per CDR3 protein. The data contain 330,000 or so distinct CDR3 sequences, about 19% of them singletons. This clonotype was seen more than once but under ten times. Antigen specificity is unknown. CDR1 is SGHAT and CDR2 is FQNNGV in the germline V gene. The CDR3 runs 13 residues. V was trimmed by 5 bases and J by 7 bases, leaving 11 bases between them. V is TRBV11-2 and J is TRBJ1-4; maybe TRBD1 (6 bases). The TCR was taken from a man aged 45 to 65 with Graves' ophthalmopathy. Sequenced material: blood. This CDR3 reads CASSPRTAEKLFF. The CDR3 coding sequence is TGTGCCAGCAGCCCGAGGACAGCTGAAAAACTGTTTTTT.